One and the same sample provided the 14 T cell receptor beta chains below, sequenced in a study of identical twins. TCRdb ran MiXCR on the 5' RACE reads and lists one entry per CDR3 protein. The data contain 420,000 or so distinct CDR3 sequences, approximately 17% of them singletons. Sample: naive T cells sorted from blood. These receptors were obtained from a man aged 50 or older in good health.

This clonotype was detected a few times. The chain carries TRBV5-6 and TRBJ1-1; D gene unclear. The V end was cut by 1 base, the J end by 1 base, with 8 bases between. Germline CDR1 is SGHDT and CDR2 is YYEEEE. The CDR3 runs 14 residues. CDR3 protein: CASSLRARNTEAFF. The CDR3, as DNA: TGTGCCAGCAGCTTGCGGGCTAGGAACACTGAAGCTTTCTTT.

The chain carries TRBV21-1 and TRBJ2-1; the D call TRBD1 from the table was never checked on the DNA. TRBV21-1 counts as a pseudogene. There are 18 residues in the CDR3. The CDR3 sequence: CASSKAGGDSSSYNEQFF. Here the CDR3 DNA reads TGTGCCAGCAGCAAAGCGGGAGGGGACAGCTCTTCCTACAATGAGCAGTTCTTC.

A few counts support this clonotype. The rearrangement links TRBV27 to TRBJ2-2, with D possibly being TRBD1 (6 bases). The V and J ends lost 2 bases and 7 bases respectively, with 20 bases between them. CDR1 is MNHEY, CDR2 SMNVEV, per germline (reference sequence). The CDR3 totals 17 residues. CDR3 protein: CASSLDTGLGIRGELFF. The CDR3 coding sequence is TGTGCCAGCAGTTTAGATACAGGGTTAGGGATACGCGGGGAGCTGTTTTTT.

The table lists this clonotype with many counts. The V and J genes are TRBV29-1 and TRBJ2-1; TRBD2 might be the D (6 bases). CDR1 and CDR2 from the germline V gene are SQVTM and ANQGSEA. V was shortened by 8 bases and J by 7 bases, with 15 bases between the two germline ends. The length of the CDR3 is 12 residues. CDR3 bases: TGCAGCACTCGTGCGGGGTCTAATGAGCAGTTCTTC. Protein sequence: CSTRAGSNEQFF.

This clonotype was seen more than once but under ten times. The J gene is TRBJ2-1, the V gene TRBV15, with no clear D. This CDR3 is built from 13 residues. V gave up 3 bases and J gave up 4 bases, with 7 bases separating them. Looked up from germline, CDR1 is LNHNV and CDR2 is YYDKDF (reference sequence). The CDR3, as DNA: TGTGCCACCAGCAGTATTTCATACAATGAGCAGTTCTTC. Translated, it gives CATSSISYNEQFF. Combining the CDR3 with reference TRBV15 and TRBJ2-1 gives the whole variable domain DAMVIQNPRYQVTQFGKPVTLSCSQTLNHNVMYWYQQKSSQAPKLLFHYYDKDFNNEADTPDNFQSRRPNTSFCFLDIRSPGLGDTAMYLCATSSISYNEQFFGPGTRLTVL.

This clonotype was seen a handful of times. V gene TRBV4-3 combines with J gene TRBJ2-3, with TRBD1 matching 7 bases. From germline, CDR1 is LGHNA and CDR2 YSLEER. This CDR3 is built from 18 residues. Trimming at V came to 4 bases and at J to 1 base, leaving 14 bases not matched to a gene. The CDR3 sequence: CASSRPPFPGTGTDTQYF. As DNA, the CDR3 is TGCGCCAGCAGCCGACCTCCTTTCCCTGGGACAGGCACAGATACGCAGTATTTT.

The V call is TRBV10-3, the J call TRBJ2-2; the D is unclear. This CDR3 has 15 residues. V lost 0 bases and J 6 bases, leaving 11 bases between the germline ends. Germline CDR1 is ENHRY and CDR2 is SYGVKD. CDR3 sequence: CAISESTYGSGELFF. In DNA, the CDR3 is TGTGCCATCAGTGAGTCGACCTACGGGTCCGGGGAGCTGTTTTTT.

The chain employs TRBV6-2 or TRBV6-3 and TRBJ1-1; D call uncertain. This CDR3 has 11 amino acids. V was pared by 6 bases and J by 7 bases, with 9 bases between. Germline V gene data show CDR1 as MNHEY and CDR2 as SVGEGT. CDR3 loop: CASRRTVEAFF. CDR3 DNA sequence: TGTGCCAGCAGAAGGACGGTTGAAGCTTTCTTT.

This sequence joins TRBV6-2 or TRBV6-3 and TRBJ2-6, with a tentative D call TRBD2 (6 bases). V lost 0 bases and J lost 0, with 9 bases in between. Germline CDR1 reads MNHEY; CDR2 reads SVGEGT. This CDR3 comprises 17 residues. The CDR3: CASSYSRGNSGANVLTF. In DNA form, the CDR3 reads TGTGCCAGCAGTTACTCGCGGGGAAACTCTGGGGCCAACGTCCTGACTTTC.

The rearrangement links TRBV20-1 to TRBJ1-1; TRBD1 matches 7 bases. Germline V gives CDR1 DFQATT, CDR2 SNEGSKA (reference sequence). This CDR3 has 15 amino acids. Unmatched junction bases numbered 9, after V lost 2 bases and J lost 3 bases. CDR3 loop: CSARPTDRFDTEAFF. The CDR3, as DNA: TGCAGTGCTAGACCGACGGACAGGTTCGACACTGAAGCTTTCTTT.

The V call is TRBV20-1, the J call TRBJ2-2; 12 nucleotides match TRBD2. From germline, CDR1 is DFQATT and CDR2 SNEGSKA (reference sequence). Trimming removed 1 base from V and 0 bases from J; junction bases left unmatched: 6. This CDR3 is built from 18 residues. DNA of the CDR3: TGCAGTGCTAGAGGGCTAGCGGGGGGGACTGCGAACACCGGGGAGCTGTTTTTT. Residues: CSARGLAGGTANTGELFF.

V gene TRBV21-1 combines with J gene TRBJ2-7. TRBV21-1 is shown as a pseudogene. The CDR3 contains 15 residues. The CDR3 coding sequence is TGTGCCAGCAGCAAGGTGAAGAGACAATCCTACGAGCAGTACTTC. Translation gives CASSKVKRQSYEQYF.

In this sample, this clonotype turned up a few times. The V and J genes are TRBV5-8 and TRBJ1-6; D remains ambiguous. Trimming shortened V by 0 bases and J by 6 bases, and 16 bases separated the two germline ends. CDR3 length equals 17 residues. Germline V CDR1 and CDR2: SGHTS, YDEGEE. Written as DNA, the CDR3 is TGTGCCAGCAGCTTGGTTAGTTACAGAAGAATTAATTCACCCCTCCACTTT. Protein product: CASSLVSYRRINSPLHF.

In its sample, this clonotype was seen a few times. Its ends do not fully match the called genes, so a read error is possible. The chain uses TRBV12-3 or TRBV12-4 and TRBJ2-4; 11 positions match TRBD2. CDR3 length: 12 amino acids. CDR3 residues: CASSAGLAGLSF. The CDR3 DNA reads TGTGCCAGCAGTGCCGGACTAGCGGGTCTCTCCTTC.